Listed below are T cell receptor beta chains from one sample, sequenced in a study of blood T cells in healthy people across ages. Each CDR3 protein is one row after TCRdb ran MiXCR on the 5' RACE reads. The sample consists of around 2 million distinct CDR3 sequences, around 40% of them appearing once. Sequencing was carried out using blood. The receptor source for this set is a human donor in good health. Each CDR3 is given with its conserved first and last residue. D genes are given only for firm matches. The listing skips clone size in some rows; elsewhere it reads once, few, many or a size class.

TRBJ1-2,TRBV6-1,.,.,TGTGCCAGCACCTTAACAGGGCCCGTGGGCTACACCTTC,CASTLTGPVGYTF
TRBJ2-4,TRBV9,.,.,TGTGCCAGCAGCACCGACAGGCTTGGAGAGCAGTACTTC,CASSTDRLGEQYF
TRBJ2-7,TRBV20-1,few,.,TGCAGTGCTAGTCCGGACACATACTTCACCTACGAGCAGTACTTC,CSASPDTYFTYEQYF
TRBJ1-2,TRBV12-3/TRBV12-4,.,.,TGTGCCAGCAGTTTAGGAGTCCCTGGGCCCCTCTATGGCTACACCTTC,CASSLGVPGPLYGYTF
TRBJ2-3,TRBV27,.,.,TGTGCCAGCAGTCCTATATATTCGACAGGCACAGATACGCAGTATTTT,CASSPIYSTGTDTQYF
TRBJ2-7,TRBV20-1,.,TRBD2,TGCAGTGCTGAAGTTCCCACTAGCGGGGGTGGGGAGCAGTACTTC,CSAEVPTSGGGEQYF
TRBJ1-2,TRBV20-1,once,TRBD1,TGCAGTGCTAGGGCGACAGGGGTCTATGGCTACACCTTC,CSARATGVYGYTF
TRBJ2-1,TRBV24-1,few,.,TGTGCCACCAGTGAATACGGCTCCGCCAGCTCCTACAATGAGCAGTTCTTC,CATSEYGSASSYNEQFF
TRBJ1-4,TRBV6-6,.,.,TGTGCCAGCAGTTCCGGGGGGGAAGGTGAAAAACTGTTTTTT,CASSSGGEGEKLFF
TRBJ2-1,TRBV7-6,.,TRBD2,TGTGCCAGCAGCCCAAATAGCGGGGGGGGCTACAATGAGCAGTTCTTC,CASSPNSGGGYNEQFF
TRBJ2-7,TRBV6-5,.,.,TGTGCCAGCACCTCCGGGTCAACACACTACGAGCAGTACTTC,CASTSGSTHYEQYF
TRBJ1-2,TRBV4-1,.,.,TGCGCCAGCAGCCAAGATTCCGGGGCAGGGGGCTACACCTTC,CASSQDSGAGGYTF
TRBJ2-7,TRBV7-2,.,TRBD2,TGTGCCAGCAGCGCCAGCGGGGACCCTTCCTACGAGCAGTACTTC,CASSASGDPSYEQYF
TRBJ2-3,TRBV7-2,.,TRBD2,TGTACCAGCAGCTCGTGGACTAGCGGGGGGGCATGTAATACGCAGTATTTT,CTSSSWTSGGACNTQYF
TRBJ2-7,TRBV6-2/TRBV6-3,.,.,TGTGCCAGCAGACACCCCGGCAGGGAGAGCTCCTACGAGCAGTACTTC,CASRHPGRESSYEQYF
TRBJ2-5,TRBV6-6,few,.,TGTGCCAGCAGGGATTCCAAAGAGACCCAGTACTTC,CASRDSKETQYF
TRBJ2-5,TRBV29-1,.,.,TGCGGCGTTGCCACCCGGGTGTTAGAGACCCAGTACTTC,CGVATRVLETQYF
TRBJ2-1,TRBV7-9,.,.,TGTGCCAGCAGCCTCAGAGGAGGGAAGCACAATGAGCAGTTCTTC,CASSLRGGKHNEQFF
TRBJ2-1,TRBV4-2,.,.,TGTGCCAGCAGACCCCAGAGGCAATCCTACAATGAGCAGTTCTTC,CASRPQRQSYNEQFF
TRBJ1-6,TRBV12-3/TRBV12-4,.,.,TGTGCCAGCAGTTTAGGAGGGGTGATATATAATTCACCCCTCCACTTT,CASSLGGVIYNSPLHF
TRBJ1-2,TRBV6-1,.,.,TGTGCCAGCAGTGAAACAGGTCAACATAATGGCTACACCTTC,CASSETGQHNGYTF
TRBJ2-1,TRBV12-3/TRBV12-4,once,.,TGTGCCAGCACCCCTCTCCAGGAACTTAATGAGCAGTTCTTC,CASTPLQELNEQFF
TRBJ2-3,TRBV6-2/TRBV6-3,.,.,TGTGCCAGCAGTTATATCCCCGGGGTAGGCCGACCGGATCTTCCAGATACGCAGTATTTT,CASSYIPGVGRPDLPDTQYF
TRBJ2-7,TRBV12-3/TRBV12-4,few,.,TGTGCCAGCACCTCGGAGGTGGACTCCTACGAGCAGTACTTC,CASTSEVDSYEQYF
TRBJ2-3,TRBV2,few,.,TGTGCCAGCAGTGAACGGGTTAATACGCAGTATTTT,CASSERVNTQYF